The 9 T cell receptor beta chains below all came from one sample that was sequenced in a study of OX40 agonist ivuxolimab in advanced cancers. TCRdb's table, derived via immunoSEQ multiplex PCR, lists solely in-frame clones and lacks some. The sample lists about 78,000 clones, roughly 80% seen once, with about 2.1% in the top ten. The sequences come from CD4+ or CD8+ T cells sorted from blood, collected in a trial of the OX40 agonist ivuxolimab. Receptor source: an adult with an advanced solid tumor such as melanoma, head and neck, liver or kidney cancer.

The CDR3 loop reads CASSSPRGGRGQGSNQPQHF. The CDR3 DNA reads as TGCGCCAGCAGCTCCCCCCGAGGGGGGCGTGGACAGGGAAGCAATCAGCCCCAGCATTTT. The chain joins TRBV4-1 to TRBJ1-5, with TRBD1 matching over 8 bases. The CDR3 spans 20 residues. The ends lost 5 bases at V and 1 base at J; junction bases unmatched: 19. Germline V gene sequence: CDR1 MGHRA, CDR2 YSYEKL.

This chain connects TRBV5-1 to TRBJ2-6; D gene uncertain. Trimming took 0 bases from V and 4 from J, leaving 11 bases between them. CDR1 SGHRS and CDR2 YFSETQ come from the germline V gene. This CDR3 contains 16 residues. The DNA for the CDR3 is TGCGCCAGCAGCTTGGAATCTAGGGTCGGGGCCAACGTCCTGACTTTC. This codes for CASSLESRVGANVLTF.

V usage is TRBV28 and J usage is TRBJ1-3, with 7 bases identical to TRBD1. The germline gives CDR1 MDHEN, CDR2 SYDVKM. This CDR3 is 14 amino acids long. V trimming: 4 bases; J trimming: 6 bases; junction bases outside the gene matches: 6. CDR3 bases: TGTGCCAGCAGTTCCGGACAGGCGAAAAACACCATATATTTT. Translated: CASSSGQAKNTIYF.

This clone was seen a single time. DNA for the CDR3: TGTGCCAGCAGCGCCCGACAGGGGGGTAGCACAGATACGCAGTATTTT. It yields the protein CASSARQGGSTDTQYF. The rearrangement uses TRBV11-3 and TRBJ2-3, with 9 bases matching TRBD1. The CDR3 length is 16 residues. Germline-derived CDR1 and CDR2 are SGHNT and YENEEA. The V segment lost 5 bases and the J segment 0 bases; nucleotides outside the gene matches: 6.

This clone was counted once. The V call is TRBV4-3, the J call TRBJ2-1, with D tentatively TRBD1 or TRBD2 (5 bases each). V lost 0 bases to trimming and J lost 4 bases, with 13 bases between them. Germline loops: CDR1 LGHNA, CDR2 YSLEER. The CDR3 spans 16 residues. CDR3 sequence: CASSQEVTGGYNEQFF. CDR3 in DNA: TGCGCCAGCAGCCAAGAGGTCACTGGGGGATACAATGAGCAGTTCTTC.

The V and J genes are TRBV7-8 and TRBJ2-7; 7 nucleotides agree with TRBD1. V was clipped by 1 base and J by 2 bases; unmatched bases: 8. Looked up from germline, CDR1 is SGHVS and CDR2 is FQNEAQ. CDR3 size: 16 residues. CDR3 sequence (DNA): TGTGCCAGCAGCTTAGGGGTGACAGGGAAGCCCTACGAGCAGTACTTC. Protein sequence: CASSLGVTGKPYEQYF.

This clone was observed a few times. The rearrangement uses TRBV2 and TRBJ2-1, with TRBD2 identical over 13 bases. The CDR3 is 16 amino acids. J was trimmed by 7 bases and V by 5 bases; bases with no gene match: 8. Germline V gene lookup returns CDR1 SNHLY and CDR2 FYNNEI. In DNA, the CDR3 is TGTGCCAGCAGTAGGGCTGGACTAGCGGGAGCTAATGAGCAGTTCTTC. The encoded protein is CASSRAGLAGANEQFF.

The V call is TRBV11-2, the J call TRBJ1-2; no clear D. The CDR3 spans 15 residues. Germline-derived CDR1 and CDR2 are SGHAT and FQNNGV. V lost 0 bases and J lost 2, with 10 bases in between. CDR3 residues: CASSLEGYLNYGYTF. The CDR3 bases are TGTGCCAGCAGCTTAGAGGGCTACTTAAACTATGGCTACACCTTC.

This chain joins TRBV5-1 and TRBJ2-7; 8 bases match TRBD1. Germline trimming cut 4 bases from V and 7 bases from J; bases unmatched to any gene: 13. The germline V gene encodes CDR1 SGHRS and CDR2 YFSETQ. This CDR3 region has 15 residues. The CDR3 DNA follows: TGCGCCAGCAGCCTCAGACAGGGGACGGTGCGGGAGCAGTACTTC. Amino acids: CASSLRQGTVREQYF.